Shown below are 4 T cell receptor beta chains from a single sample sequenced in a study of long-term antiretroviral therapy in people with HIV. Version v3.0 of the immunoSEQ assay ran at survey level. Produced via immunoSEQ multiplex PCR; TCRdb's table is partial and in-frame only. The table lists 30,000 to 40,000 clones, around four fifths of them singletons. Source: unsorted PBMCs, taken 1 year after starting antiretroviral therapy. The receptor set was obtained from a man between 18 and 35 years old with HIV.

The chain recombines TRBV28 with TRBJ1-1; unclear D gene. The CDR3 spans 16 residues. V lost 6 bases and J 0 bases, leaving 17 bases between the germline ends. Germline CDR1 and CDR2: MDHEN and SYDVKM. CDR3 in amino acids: CASSLMERGMNTEAFF. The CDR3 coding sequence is TGTGCCAGCAGCCTCATGGAACGAGGCATGAACACTGAAGCTTTCTTT.

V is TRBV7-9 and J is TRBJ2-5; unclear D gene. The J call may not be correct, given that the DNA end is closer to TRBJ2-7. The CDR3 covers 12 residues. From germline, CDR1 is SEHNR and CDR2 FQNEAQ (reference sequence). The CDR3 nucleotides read TGTGCCAGCAGCTATAATTCCTACGAGCAGTACTTC. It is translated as CASSYNSYEQYF.

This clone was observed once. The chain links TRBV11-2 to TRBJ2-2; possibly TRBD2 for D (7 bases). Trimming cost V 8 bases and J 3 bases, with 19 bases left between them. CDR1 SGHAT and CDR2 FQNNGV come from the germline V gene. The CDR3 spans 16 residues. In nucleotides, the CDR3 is TGTGCCAGCGGGCAGCTGGGGGGGGCTTACACCGGGGAGCTGTTTTTT. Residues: CASGQLGGAYTGELFF. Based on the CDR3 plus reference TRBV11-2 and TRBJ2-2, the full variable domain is EAGVAQSPRYKIIEKRQSVAFWCNPISGHATLYWYQQILGQGPKLLIQFQNNGVVDDSQLPKDRFSAERLKGVDSTLKIQPAKLEDSAVYLCASGQLGGAYTGELFFGEGSRLTVL.

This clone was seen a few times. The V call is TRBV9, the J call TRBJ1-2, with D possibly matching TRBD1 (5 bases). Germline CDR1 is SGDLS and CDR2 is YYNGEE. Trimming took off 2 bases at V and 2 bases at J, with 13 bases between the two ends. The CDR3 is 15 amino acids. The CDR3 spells CASSVGTALNYGYTF. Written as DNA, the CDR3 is TGTGCCAGCAGCGTGGGGACCGCACTGAACTATGGCTACACCTTC.